This TCR beta chain was observed in a study of long-term antiretroviral therapy in people with HIV. Regarding the study as a whole: Diversity went up after ART and still fell short of transplant donor controls.

The CDR3 is 11 residues long. The ends were cut back, 7 bases at V and 5 bases at J, with 8 bases in the middle. Germline CDR1 reads MGHDK; CDR2 reads SYGVNS. In its sample, this clone was seen a few times. No antigen is known for it. The same CDR3 arises from other DNA sequences in this sample as well. Investigators performed immunoSEQ version v3.0 at survey level. Profiled with immunoSEQ multiplex PCR; TCRdb holds only in-frame clones, not every one. The sample holds 30,000 to 40,000 clones, about 93% seen once. This chain joins TRBV25-1 and TRBJ1-1; D is possibly TRBD1 (5 bases). The sample here was unsorted PBMCs, taken 5 to 5.5 years after starting antiretroviral therapy. The sequence was obtained from a woman between 45 and 65 years old with HIV. CDR3 residues: CASNGGTEAFF. DNA of the CDR3: TGTGCCAGCAACGGGGGTACTGAAGCTTTCTTT.